A single sample gave rise to the 23 T cell receptor beta chains below, sequenced in a study of blood T cells in healthy people across ages. Alongside a J-beta primer mix, a sample-barcoded 5' primer served in a second PCR lasting roughly 6 to 11 cycles. TCRdb itself ran the 5' RACE reads through MiXCR, one entry per CDR3 protein. Here the sample spans over 1,300,000 distinct CDR3 sequences, approximately 59% being singletons. The sequenced sample was blood. These receptors were taken from a man younger than 30 in good health.

V gene TRBV9 combines with J gene TRBJ2-5; D gene ambiguous. There are 15 residues in the CDR3. V gave up 0 bases and J gave up 3 bases, with 12 bases separating them. Germline lookup yields CDR1 SGDLS and CDR2 YYNGEE. The CDR3 protein is CASSVGWTAEETQYF. CDR3 in DNA: TGTGCCAGCAGCGTAGGGTGGACCGCAGAAGAGACCCAGTACTTC.

This clonotype occurred a few times. J is TRBJ2-2 and V is TRBV10-3; D unclear. This CDR3 has 13 amino acids. The germline gives CDR1 ENHRY, CDR2 SYGVKD. V was pared by 11 bases and J by 0 bases, with 10 bases between. CDR3 nucleotides: TGTGCCCTCGGGCTCGCGAACACCGGGGAGCTGTTTTTT. It translates to CALGLANTGELFF.

This clonotype was recorded a few times. The chain has TRBV12-3 or TRBV12-4 and TRBJ1-2; a possible D gene is TRBD1 (6 bases). The CDR3 is 11 residues long. The V gene lost 8 bases and the J gene lost 6 bases, with 10 bases spanning the gap. The CDR3 sequence is CASAGTNGYTF. The CDR3 region has the DNA TGTGCCAGCGCAGGGACAAATGGCTACACCTTC.

The V and J genes are TRBV12-3 or TRBV12-4 and TRBJ1-4; possible D gene TRBD1, 5 bases. The CDR3 is 14 amino acids. The ends were cut back, 8 bases at V and 3 bases at J, with 13 bases in the middle. The CDR3 loop is CASSSGGSNEKLFF. For the CDR3, the DNA is TGTGCCAGCTCTTCTGGGGGTTCTAATGAAAAACTGTTTTTT.

The CDR3 reads CASRGDSENGETQYF. The CDR3 DNA reads as TGTGCCAGCAGGGGGGACAGTGAAAATGGGGAGACCCAGTACTTC. The V call is TRBV27, the J call TRBJ2-5, with 7 bases fitting TRBD1. CDR1 is MNHEY, CDR2 SMNVEV, per germline (reference sequence). The J segment lost 5 bases and the V segment lost 6 bases, leaving 12 bases of the junction unmatched. There are 15 residues in the CDR3.

V usage is TRBV3-1 and J usage is TRBJ1-5, with no clear D. V gave up 0 bases and J gave up 3 bases, with 9 bases separating them. This CDR3 has 15 residues. Germline CDR1 and CDR2: LGHDT and YNNKEL (reference sequence). This CDR3 reads CASSQDLSYNQPQHF. The CDR3 region has the DNA TGTGCCAGCAGCCAAGATCTTTCCTACAATCAGCCCCAGCATTTT.

This clonotype has just a few counts. V gene TRBV28 combines with J gene TRBJ1-4; unclear D gene. The CDR3 contains 14 residues. V was pared by 7 bases and J by 5 bases, with 14 bases between. The V gene's germline CDR1 is MDHEN and CDR2 SYDVKM. CDR3 DNA sequence: TGTGCCAGCACTAGACACCTAACAAATGAAAAACTGTTTTTT. Amino acid sequence: CASTRHLTNEKLFF.

The chain joins TRBV29-1 to TRBJ1-2; D is possibly TRBD1 (5 bases). The germline gives CDR1 SQVTM, CDR2 ANQGSEA. There are 14 residues in the CDR3. Trimming cost V 1 base and J 3 bases, with 12 bases left between them. The CDR3 protein is CSVEGARVHYGYTF. For the CDR3, the DNA is TGCAGCGTTGAAGGGGCCAGGGTGCACTATGGCTACACCTTC.

The rearrangement links TRBV11-2 to TRBJ2-4, with D tentatively TRBD2 (6 bases). This CDR3 has 14 amino acids. Per germline, CDR1 SGHAT and CDR2 FQNNGV. V was clipped by 5 bases and J by 7 bases, with 15 bases between them. DNA of the CDR3: TGTGCCAGCAGCGTGTCGGGAGCGGCTAACATTCAGTACTTC. It codes for CASSVSGAANIQYF.

The rearrangement joins TRBV20-1 to TRBJ2-5; D is uncertain. Trimming stripped 0 bases from V and 4 bases from J, with 15 bases between. Germline V CDR1 and CDR2: DFQATT, SNEGSKA (reference sequence). This CDR3 comprises 15 residues. In DNA form, the CDR3 reads TGCAGTGCTAGAGACCCAGTCCTCTCGGGAGAGACCCAGTACTTC. Translation gives CSARDPVLSGETQYF.

V and J are TRBV6-1 and TRBJ2-2, with D possibly being TRBD1 (5 bases). The CDR3 covers 12 residues. Germline V gene sequence: CDR1 MNHNS, CDR2 SASEGT. Between the trimmed V and J ends, which lost 7 bases and 7 bases, there was a span of 10 bases. The CDR3 sequence is CASTQGSGELFF. CDR3 sequence (DNA): TGTGCCAGCACCCAGGGTAGCGGGGAGCTGTTTTTT.

The table lists this clonotype with many counts. An end of the junction does not agree with germline; a read error may underlie this. The rearrangement joins TRBV5-1 to TRBJ2-7, with 12 bases that match TRBD2. The length of the CDR3 is 14 residues. Germline CDR1 reads SGHRS; CDR2 reads YFSETQ. The CDR3 protein is CASSRTSGTYEQYF. The DNA for the CDR3 is TGTGCCAGCAGCCGGACTAGCGGGACATACGAGCAGTACTTC.

V and J are TRBV7-2 and TRBJ2-1; D might be TRBD1 or TRBD2, each matching 5 bases. The germline gives CDR1 SGHTA, CDR2 FQGNSA. The CDR3 spans 15 residues. The germline V and J ends were trimmed by 4 bases and 4 bases, with 14 bases remaining between them. DNA of the CDR3: TGTGCCAGCAGCTGCTTTAGGGACCAATACAATGAGCAGTTCTTC. This codes for CASSCFRDQYNEQFF.

The rearrangement joins TRBV12-3 or TRBV12-4 to TRBJ1-1; D possibly corresponds to TRBD1 (5 bases). The CDR3 totals 12 residues. V was clipped by 9 bases and J by 0 bases, with 8 bases between them. CDR3 coding DNA: TGTGCCAGGGGGGTCATGAACACTGAAGCTTTCTTT. It specifies CARGVMNTEAFF.

This clonotype was detected only a few times. The chain has TRBV12-3 or TRBV12-4 and TRBJ2-5; 7 bases map to TRBD1. The CDR3 totals 13 residues. V lost 3 bases and J lost 5; bases outside the gene matches: 3. CDR3 residues: CASSLGQFETQYF. The CDR3 region has the DNA TGTGCCAGCAGTTTGGGACAGTTCGAGACCCAGTACTTC.

Only a few counts were recorded for this clonotype. The rearrangement links TRBV9 to TRBJ1-2, with D possibly matching TRBD1 (6 bases). Trimming took 5 bases from V and 7 from J, leaving 18 bases between them. The germline V gene encodes CDR1 SGDLS and CDR2 YYNGEE. The CDR3 runs 14 residues. The CDR3 region has the DNA TGTGCCAGCAGTCTAAGGGGGGGGCCACGTGGCTACACCTTC. This sequence encodes CASSLRGGPRGYTF.

V usage is TRBV7-8 and J usage is TRBJ2-3; D is ambiguous. The germline V and J ends were trimmed by 4 bases and 4 bases, with 9 bases remaining between them. CDR3 length: 13 residues. Looked up from germline, CDR1 is SGHVS and CDR2 is FQNEAQ. As DNA, the CDR3 is TGTGCCAGCAGCTCCAAAATGCCAGATACGCAGTATTTT. It translates to CASSSKMPDTQYF.

V is TRBV18 and J is TRBJ1-2; 8 positions agree with TRBD1. From germline, CDR1 is KGHSH and CDR2 LQKENI. CDR3 length: 15 residues. V lost 1 base to trimming and J lost 12 bases; unmatched junction nucleotides: 13. CDR3 loop: CASSPRKLDRGRNTF. The CDR3 region has the DNA TGTGCCAGCTCACCACGGAAGCTTGACAGGGGTAGAAACACCTTC.

This clonotype has more than one count but fewer than ten. The V gene is TRBV24-1, the J gene TRBJ2-3; weak D call: TRBD1 (5 bases). V lost 2 bases and J 2 bases, leaving 7 bases between the germline ends. In germline, CDR1 is KGHDR, CDR2 SFDVKD. The CDR3 has 14 amino acids. The CDR3: CATSDSGFTDTQYF. DNA of the CDR3: TGTGCCACCAGTGATTCAGGGTTCACAGATACGCAGTATTTT.

The chain combines TRBV6-4 with TRBJ2-3; D gene unclear. V gave up 3 bases and J gave up 2 bases, with 9 bases separating them. Germline V lookup: CDR1 MRHNA, CDR2 SNTAGT. The CDR3 has 14 amino acids. The CDR3 DNA follows: TGTGCCAGCAGTGAAAATTCCATCACAGATACGCAGTATTTT. Amino acids: CASSENSITDTQYF.

The chain has TRBV27 and TRBJ2-4, with 10 bases matching TRBD2. V was pared by 2 bases and J by 13 bases, with 11 bases of the junction left unmatched. The CDR3 has 15 amino acids. Germline CDR1 and CDR2: MNHEY and SMNVEV (reference sequence). CDR3: CASSLGASGRNEQYF. CDR3 sequence (DNA): TGTGCCAGCAGTTTAGGGGCTAGCGGGAGAAATGAGCAGTACTTC.

V usage is TRBV11-2 and J usage is TRBJ2-1; TRBD1 might be the D (6 bases). The length of the CDR3 is 13 residues. Per germline, CDR1 SGHAT and CDR2 FQNNGV. The V end lost 4 bases, the J end lost 7 bases, and 11 bases lay between the germline ends. The CDR3 DNA reads TGTGCCAGCAGCTCCCAGGGGTGGAATGAGCAGTTCTTC. Translating gives CASSSQGWNEQFF.

The V gene is TRBV24-1, the J gene TRBJ2-5; D is uncertain. CDR1 and CDR2 (germline): KGHDR, SFDVKD. Trimming shortened V by 2 bases and J by 3 bases, and 12 bases separated the two germline ends. The CDR3 runs 15 residues. This CDR3 is CATSDSTVPEETQYF. CDR3 nucleotides: TGTGCCACCAGTGATTCCACAGTCCCAGAAGAGACCCAGTACTTC.